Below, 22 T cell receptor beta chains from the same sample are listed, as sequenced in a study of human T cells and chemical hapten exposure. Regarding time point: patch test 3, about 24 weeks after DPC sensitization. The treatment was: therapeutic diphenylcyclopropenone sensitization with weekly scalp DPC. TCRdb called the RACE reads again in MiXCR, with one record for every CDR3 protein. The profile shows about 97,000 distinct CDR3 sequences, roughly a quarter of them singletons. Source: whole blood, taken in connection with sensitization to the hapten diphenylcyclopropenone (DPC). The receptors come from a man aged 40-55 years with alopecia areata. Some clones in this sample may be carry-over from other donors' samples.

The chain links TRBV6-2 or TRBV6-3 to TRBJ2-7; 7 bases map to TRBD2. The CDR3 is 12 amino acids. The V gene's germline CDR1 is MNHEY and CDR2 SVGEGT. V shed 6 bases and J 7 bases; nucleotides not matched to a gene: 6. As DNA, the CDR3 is TGTGCCAGCAGCCACAAGGGAGGGGAGCAGTACTTC. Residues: CASSHKGGEQYF.

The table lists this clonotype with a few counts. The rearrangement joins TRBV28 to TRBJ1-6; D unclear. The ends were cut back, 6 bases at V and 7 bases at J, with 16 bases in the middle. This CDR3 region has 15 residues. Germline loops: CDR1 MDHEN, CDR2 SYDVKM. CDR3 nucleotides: TGTGCCAGCAGCACCCCCCCTGCCGGAAATTCACCCCTCCACTTT. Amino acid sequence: CASSTPPAGNSPLHF.

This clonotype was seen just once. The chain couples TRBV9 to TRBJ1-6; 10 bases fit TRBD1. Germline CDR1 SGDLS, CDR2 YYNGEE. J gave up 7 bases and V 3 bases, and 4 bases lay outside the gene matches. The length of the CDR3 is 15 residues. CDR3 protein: CASSARTGGNSPLHF. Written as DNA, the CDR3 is TGTGCCAGCAGCGCCCGGACAGGGGGAAATTCACCCCTCCACTTT.

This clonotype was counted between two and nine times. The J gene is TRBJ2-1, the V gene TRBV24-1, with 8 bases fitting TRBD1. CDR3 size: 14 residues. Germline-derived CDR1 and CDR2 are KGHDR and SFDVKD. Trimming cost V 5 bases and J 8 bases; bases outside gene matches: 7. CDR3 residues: CATSGIDRGHEQFF. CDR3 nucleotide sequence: TGTGCCACCAGTGGAATCGACAGGGGCCATGAGCAGTTCTTC.

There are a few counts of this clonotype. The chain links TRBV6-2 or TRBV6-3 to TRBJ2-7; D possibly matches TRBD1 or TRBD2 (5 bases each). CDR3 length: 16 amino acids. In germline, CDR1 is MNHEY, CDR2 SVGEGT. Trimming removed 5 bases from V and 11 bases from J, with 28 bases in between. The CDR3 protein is CASSVGLQSSGTLEYF. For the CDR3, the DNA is TGTGCCAGCAGTGTTGGGTTACAATCCTCCGGGACCCTGGAGTACTTC.

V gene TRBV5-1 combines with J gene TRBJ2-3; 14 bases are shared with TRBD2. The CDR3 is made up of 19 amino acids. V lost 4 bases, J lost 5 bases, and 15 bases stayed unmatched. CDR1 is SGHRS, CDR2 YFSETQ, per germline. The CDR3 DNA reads TGCGCCAGCAGCAGCACCGGGACTAGCGGGAGAAGGGGAAAAGATACGCAGTATTTT. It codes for CASSSTGTSGRRGKDTQYF.

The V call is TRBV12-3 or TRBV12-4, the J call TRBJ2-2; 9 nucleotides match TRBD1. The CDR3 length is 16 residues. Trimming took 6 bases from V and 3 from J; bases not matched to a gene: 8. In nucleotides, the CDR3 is TGTGCCAGCAGCCCACAGGGGGCGTCGTACACCGGGGAGCTGTTTTTT. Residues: CASSPQGASYTGELFF.

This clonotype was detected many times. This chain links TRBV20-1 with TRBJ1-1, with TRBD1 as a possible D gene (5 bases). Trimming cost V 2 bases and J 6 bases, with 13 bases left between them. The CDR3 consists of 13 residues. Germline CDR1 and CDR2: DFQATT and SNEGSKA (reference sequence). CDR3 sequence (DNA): TGCAGTGCTAGAAGGGACCCGGCCGCTGAAGCTTTCTTT. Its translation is CSARRDPAAEAFF.

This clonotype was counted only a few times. The CDR3 region has the DNA TGTGCCAGCAGGCCGGGACAGGGGAGCTATGGCTACACCTTC. The encoded protein is CASRPGQGSYGYTF. The J gene is TRBJ1-2, the V gene TRBV27; 10 bases are a match to TRBD1. The germline V gene has CDR1 MNHEY and CDR2 SMNVEV (reference sequence). The junction had 5 bases not matched to a gene; V was cut back by 6 bases and J by 4 bases. This CDR3 region has 14 residues.

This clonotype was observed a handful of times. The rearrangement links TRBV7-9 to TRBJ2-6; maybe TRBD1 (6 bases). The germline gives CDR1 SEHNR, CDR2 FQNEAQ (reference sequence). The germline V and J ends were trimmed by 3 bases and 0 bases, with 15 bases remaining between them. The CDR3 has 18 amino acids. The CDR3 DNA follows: TGTGCCAGCAGCTTGGGTTCGACAGGTCTCTCTGGGGCCAACGTCCTGACTTTC. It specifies CASSLGSTGLSGANVLTF. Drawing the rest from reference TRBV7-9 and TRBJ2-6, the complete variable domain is DTGVSQNPRHKITKRGQNVTFRCDPISEHNRLYWYRQTLGQGPEFLTYFQNEAQLEKSRLLSDRFSAERPKGSFSTLEIQRTEQGDSAMYLCASSLGSTGLSGANVLTFGAGSRLTVL.

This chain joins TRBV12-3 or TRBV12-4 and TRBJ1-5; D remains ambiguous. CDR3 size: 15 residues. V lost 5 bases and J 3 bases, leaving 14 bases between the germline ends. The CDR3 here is CASSLSDVINQPQHF. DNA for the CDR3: TGTGCCAGCAGTCTTTCAGATGTAATCAATCAGCCCCAGCATTTT.

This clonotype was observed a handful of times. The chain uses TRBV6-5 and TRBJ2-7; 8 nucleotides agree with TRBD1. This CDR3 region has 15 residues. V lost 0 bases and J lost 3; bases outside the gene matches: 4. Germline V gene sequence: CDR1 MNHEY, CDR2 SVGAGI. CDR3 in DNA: TGTGCCAGCAGTTACTCCGGACAGGGAGGCTACGAGCAGTACTTC. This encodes CASSYSGQGGYEQYF.

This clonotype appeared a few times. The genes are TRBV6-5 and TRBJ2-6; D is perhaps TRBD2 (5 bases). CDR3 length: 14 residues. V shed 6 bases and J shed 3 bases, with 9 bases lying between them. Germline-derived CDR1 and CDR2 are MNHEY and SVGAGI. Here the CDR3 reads CASSPSGGANVLTF. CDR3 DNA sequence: TGTGCCAGCAGCCCCAGCGGTGGGGCCAACGTCCTGACTTTC.

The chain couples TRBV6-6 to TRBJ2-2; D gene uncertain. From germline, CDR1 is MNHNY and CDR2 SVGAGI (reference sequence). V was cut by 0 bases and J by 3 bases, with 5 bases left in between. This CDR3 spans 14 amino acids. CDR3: CASSYSGYTGELFF. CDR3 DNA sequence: TGTGCCAGCAGTTACTCAGGCTACACCGGGGAGCTGTTTTTT.

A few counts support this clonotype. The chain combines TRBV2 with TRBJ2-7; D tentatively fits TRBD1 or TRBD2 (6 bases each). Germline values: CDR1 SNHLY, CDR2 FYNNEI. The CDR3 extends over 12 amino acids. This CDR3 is CAWGDTTYEQYF. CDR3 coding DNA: TGTGCTTGGGGGGACACCACCTACGAGCAGTACTTC.

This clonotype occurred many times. CDR3 bases: TGTGCCAGCAGAAAGGCCGGAGGGGGTGGAGTATATACGCAGTATTTT. This sequence encodes CASRKAGGGGVYTQYF. The chain recombines TRBV6-2 or TRBV6-3 with TRBJ2-3; D possibly matches TRBD1 or TRBD2 (6 bases each). This CDR3 has 16 residues. Germline V lookup: CDR1 MNHEY, CDR2 SVGEGT. Trimming pared 6 bases from V and 7 bases from J, leaving 23 bases between.

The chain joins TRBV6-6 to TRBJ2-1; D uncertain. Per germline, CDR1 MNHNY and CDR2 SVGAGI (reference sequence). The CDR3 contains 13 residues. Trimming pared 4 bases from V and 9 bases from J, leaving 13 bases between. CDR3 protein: CASSSDPTGEQFF. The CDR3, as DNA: TGTGCCAGCAGTTCTGACCCCACGGGTGAGCAGTTCTTC.

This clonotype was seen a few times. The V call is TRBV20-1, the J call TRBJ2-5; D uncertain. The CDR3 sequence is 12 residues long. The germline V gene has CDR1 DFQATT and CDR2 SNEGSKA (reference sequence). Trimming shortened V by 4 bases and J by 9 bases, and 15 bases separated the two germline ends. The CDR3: CSATSDLLAQYF. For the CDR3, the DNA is TGCAGTGCTACTTCGGACCTTCTGGCCCAGTACTTC.

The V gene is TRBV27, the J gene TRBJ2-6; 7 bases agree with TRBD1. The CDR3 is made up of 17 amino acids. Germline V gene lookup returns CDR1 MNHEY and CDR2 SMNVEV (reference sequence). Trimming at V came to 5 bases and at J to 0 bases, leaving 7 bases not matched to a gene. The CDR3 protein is CASSGDSRTSGANVLTF. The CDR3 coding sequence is TGTGCCAGCAGTGGGGACAGCCGAACCTCTGGGGCCAACGTCCTGACTTTC.

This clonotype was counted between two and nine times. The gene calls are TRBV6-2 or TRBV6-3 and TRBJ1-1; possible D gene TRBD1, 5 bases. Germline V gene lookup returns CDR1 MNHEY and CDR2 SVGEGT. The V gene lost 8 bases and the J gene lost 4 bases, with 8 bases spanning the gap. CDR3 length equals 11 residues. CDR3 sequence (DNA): TGTGCCAGCGGGGGATCCACTGAAGCTTTCTTT. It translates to CASGGSTEAFF.

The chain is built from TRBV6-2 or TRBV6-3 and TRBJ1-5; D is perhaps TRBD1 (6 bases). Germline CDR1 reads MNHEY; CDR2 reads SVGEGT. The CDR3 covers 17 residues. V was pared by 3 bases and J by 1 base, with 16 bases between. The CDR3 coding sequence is TGTGCCAGCAGTTATGCCGCACAGGGATTGAGCAATCAGCCCCAGCATTTT. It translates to CASSYAAQGLSNQPQHF.

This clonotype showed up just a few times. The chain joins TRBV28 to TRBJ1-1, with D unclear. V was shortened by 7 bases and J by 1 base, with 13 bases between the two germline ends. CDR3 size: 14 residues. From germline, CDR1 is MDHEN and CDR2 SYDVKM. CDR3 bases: TGTGCCAGCAAGACTCTTCGTTGGAACACTGAAGCTTTCTTT. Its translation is CASKTLRWNTEAFF.